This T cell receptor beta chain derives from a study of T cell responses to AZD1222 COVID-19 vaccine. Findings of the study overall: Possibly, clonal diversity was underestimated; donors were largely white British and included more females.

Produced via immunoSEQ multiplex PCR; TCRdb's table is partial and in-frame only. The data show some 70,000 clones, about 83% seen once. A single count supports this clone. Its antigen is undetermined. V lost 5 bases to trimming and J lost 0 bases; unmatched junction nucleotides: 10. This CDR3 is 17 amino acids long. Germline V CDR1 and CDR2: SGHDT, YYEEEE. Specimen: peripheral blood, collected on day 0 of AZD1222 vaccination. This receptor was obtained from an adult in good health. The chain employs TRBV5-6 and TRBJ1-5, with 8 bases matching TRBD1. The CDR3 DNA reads TGTGCCAGCAGTCAGAAGACAGGGGCATTTAGCAATCAGCCCCAGCATTTT. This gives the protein CASSQKTGAFSNQPQHF.